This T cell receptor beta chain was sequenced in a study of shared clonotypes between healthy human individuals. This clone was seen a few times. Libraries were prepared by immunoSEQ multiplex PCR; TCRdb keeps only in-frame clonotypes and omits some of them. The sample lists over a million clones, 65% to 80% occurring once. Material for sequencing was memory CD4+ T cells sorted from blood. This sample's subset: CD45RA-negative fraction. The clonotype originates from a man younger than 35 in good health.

DNA for the CDR3: TGTGCCAGCTCACCCCGTGCTCTTACCTACGAGCAGTACTTC. Its protein is CASSPRALTYEQYF. V usage is TRBV18 and J usage is TRBJ2-7; D gene unclear. Per the germline V gene, CDR1 is KGHSH and CDR2 is LQKENI. V lost 3 bases, J lost 2 bases, and 11 bases lay in between. CDR3 length equals 14 residues.